Sequencing of this T cell receptor beta chain was carried out in a study of molecular identifiers for immune sequencing clone quantification. Preparation of naive CD8 libraries involved roughly 20,000 to 1,100,000 sorted cells and 10%, 30% or 50% RNA. TCRdb re-called the PCR reads with MiXCR, one entry per CDR3 protein. Of over 600,000 distinct CDR3 sequences in the sample, 15% to 20% were seen once. Trimming took 5 bases from V and 2 from J, leaving 16 bases between them. CDR1 is MNHEY, CDR2 SMNVEV, per germline (reference sequence). This CDR3 spans 15 amino acids. This clonotype was detected a few times.

The clonotype was recovered from a human donor in good health. Some libraries in this study had Jurkat cell RNA spiked in. Sequencing was done on a sample of naive CD8+ T cells from blood, with Jurkat cell RNA spiked in. Subset specified: FACS-sorted CD8+CD4-CCR7+CD45RA+ naive T cells. This chain joins TRBV27 and TRBJ2-7; a possible D gene is TRBD2 (5 bases). CDR3 sequence reads: CASSLRVVDTYEQYF. The CDR3 DNA follows: TGTGCCAGCAGTCTGAGGGTGGTGGATACCTACGAGCAGTACTTC.